The text below deals with one T cell receptor (beta chain). Authors' data handling: Amplification of reference gene primers was used by the study to estimate nucleated cell counts. Repertoires were generated with immunoSEQ multiplex PCR, while TCRdb's copy carries only in-frame clones and drops some. V, J and clone size are those of that table, while D and trimming were read from the DNA. The sample shows about 240,000 clones, approximately 87% of them seen only once. Per the germline V gene, CDR1 is SEHNR and CDR2 is FQNEAQ (reference sequence). CDR3 length equals 19 residues. Trimming took 5 bases from V and 7 from J, leaving 27 bases between them. The record originates from a study of blood T cell repertoires in COVID-19.

The sequence derives from a man aged 55 to 69 with acute or convalescent COVID-19. The V call is TRBV7-9, the J call TRBJ1-6, with unresolved D. Sequenced input: peripheral blood. The DNA for the CDR3 is TGTGCCAGCAGCCCACGGGGAGGACTTACTCTTTCGGGCAATTCACCCCTCCACTTT. Its translation is CASSPRGGLTLSGNSPLHF. Drawing the rest from reference TRBV7-9 and TRBJ1-6, the complete variable domain is DTGVSQNPRHKITKRGQNVTFRCDPISEHNRLYWYRQTLGQGPEFLTYFQNEAQLEKSRLLSDRFSAERPKGSFSTLEIQRTEQGDSAMYLCASSPRGGLTLSGNSPLHFGNGTRLTVT.